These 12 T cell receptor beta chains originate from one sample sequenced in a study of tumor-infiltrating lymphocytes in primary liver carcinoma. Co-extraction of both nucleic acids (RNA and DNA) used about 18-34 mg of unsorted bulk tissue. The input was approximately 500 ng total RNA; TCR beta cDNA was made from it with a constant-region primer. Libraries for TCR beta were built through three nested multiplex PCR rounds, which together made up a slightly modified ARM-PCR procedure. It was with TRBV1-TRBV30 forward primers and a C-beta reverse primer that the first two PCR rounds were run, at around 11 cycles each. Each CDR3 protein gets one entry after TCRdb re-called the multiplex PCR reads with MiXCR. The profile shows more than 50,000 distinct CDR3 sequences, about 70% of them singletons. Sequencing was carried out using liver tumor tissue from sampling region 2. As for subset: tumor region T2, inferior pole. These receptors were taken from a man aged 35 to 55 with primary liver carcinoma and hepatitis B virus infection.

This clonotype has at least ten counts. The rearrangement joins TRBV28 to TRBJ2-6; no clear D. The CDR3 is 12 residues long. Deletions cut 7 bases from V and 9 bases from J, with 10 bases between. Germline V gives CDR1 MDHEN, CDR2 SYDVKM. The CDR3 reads CASTRFDNVLTF. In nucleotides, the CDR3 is TGTGCCAGCACTCGATTTGACAACGTCCTGACTTTC.

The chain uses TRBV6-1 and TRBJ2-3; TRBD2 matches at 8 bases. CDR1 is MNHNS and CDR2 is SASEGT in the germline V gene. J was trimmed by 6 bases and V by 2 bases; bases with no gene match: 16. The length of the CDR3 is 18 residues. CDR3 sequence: CASSEQASGPYNTDTQYF. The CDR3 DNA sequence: TGTGCCAGCAGTGAACAAGCTAGCGGGCCGTATAACACGGATACGCAGTATTTT.

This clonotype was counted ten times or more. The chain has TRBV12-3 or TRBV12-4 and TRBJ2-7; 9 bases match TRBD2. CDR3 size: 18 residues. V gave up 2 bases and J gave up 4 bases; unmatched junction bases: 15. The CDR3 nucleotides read TGTGCCAGCAGTTTAATCTCTAGCACCCACGCGGGAGGGTACGAGCAGTACTTC. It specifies CASSLISSTHAGGYEQYF.

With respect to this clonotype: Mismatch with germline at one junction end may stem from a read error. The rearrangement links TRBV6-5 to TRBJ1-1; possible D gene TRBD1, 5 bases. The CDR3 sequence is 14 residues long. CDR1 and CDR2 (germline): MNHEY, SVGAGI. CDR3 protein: CASSLGEANTEAIF. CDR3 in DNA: TGTGCCAGCAGCTTGGGGGAAGCGAACACTGAAGCTATCTTT.

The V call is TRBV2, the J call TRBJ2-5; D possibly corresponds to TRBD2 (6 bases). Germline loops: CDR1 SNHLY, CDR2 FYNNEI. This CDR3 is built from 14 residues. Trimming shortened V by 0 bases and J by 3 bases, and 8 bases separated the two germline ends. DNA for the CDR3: TGTGCCAGCAGTGAAGCGTGGGGGGAAGAGACCCAGTACTTC. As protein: CASSEAWGEETQYF.

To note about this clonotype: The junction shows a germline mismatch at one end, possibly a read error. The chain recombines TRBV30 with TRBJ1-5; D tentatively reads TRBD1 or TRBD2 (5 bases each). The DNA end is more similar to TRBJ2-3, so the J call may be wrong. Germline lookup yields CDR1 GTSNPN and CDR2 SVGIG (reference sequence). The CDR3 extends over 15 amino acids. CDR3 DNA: TGTGCATGGAGTGTAATGGGACGGCTCAATCAGCCCCAGTATTTT. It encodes CAWSVMGRLNQPQYF.

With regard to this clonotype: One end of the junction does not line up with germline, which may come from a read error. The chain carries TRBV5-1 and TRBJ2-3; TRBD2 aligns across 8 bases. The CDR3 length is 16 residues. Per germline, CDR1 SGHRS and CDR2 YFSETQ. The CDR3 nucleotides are TGCACCAGCGGCTTGGGTTTAGCGGGGTCCACAGATACGCAGTATTTT. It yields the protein CTSGLGLAGSTDTQYF.

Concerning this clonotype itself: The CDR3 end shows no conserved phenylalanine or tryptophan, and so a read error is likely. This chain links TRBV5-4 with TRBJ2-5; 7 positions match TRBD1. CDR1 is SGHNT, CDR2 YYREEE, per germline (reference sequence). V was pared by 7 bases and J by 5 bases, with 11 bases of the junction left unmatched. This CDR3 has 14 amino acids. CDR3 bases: TGTGCCAGCGGCTGGGGGACAGAATGGGAGACCCAGTACTTA. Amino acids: CASGWGTEWETQYL.

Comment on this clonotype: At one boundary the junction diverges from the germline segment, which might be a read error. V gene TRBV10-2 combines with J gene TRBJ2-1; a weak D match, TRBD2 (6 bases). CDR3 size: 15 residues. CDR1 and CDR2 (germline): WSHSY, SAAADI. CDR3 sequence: CAGSAGQSSCNEQFF. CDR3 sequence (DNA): TGCGCCGGCAGTGCGGGGCAGAGCTCCTGCAATGAGCAGTTCTTC.

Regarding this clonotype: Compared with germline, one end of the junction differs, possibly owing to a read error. CDR3 DNA: TGTGCCAGCAGCTTAGTGCCGCTAGCGGGAACCTGGGAGCTCTTTTTT. It translates to CASSLVPLAGTWELFF. The chain carries TRBV11-2 and TRBJ2-2, with 9 positions matching TRBD2. The CDR3 loop spans 16 amino acids. Germline V CDR1 and CDR2: SGHAT, FQNNGV.

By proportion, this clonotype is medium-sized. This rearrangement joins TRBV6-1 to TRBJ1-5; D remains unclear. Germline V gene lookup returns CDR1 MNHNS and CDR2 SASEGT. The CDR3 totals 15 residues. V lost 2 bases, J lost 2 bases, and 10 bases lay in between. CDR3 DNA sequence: TGTGCCAGCAGTGAACGGGGTCTTGGCAATCAGCCCCAGCATTTT. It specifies CASSERGLGNQPQHF.

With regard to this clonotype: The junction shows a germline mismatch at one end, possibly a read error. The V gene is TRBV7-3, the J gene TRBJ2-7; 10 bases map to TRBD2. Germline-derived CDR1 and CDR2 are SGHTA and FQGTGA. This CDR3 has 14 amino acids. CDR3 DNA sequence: TGTACCAGCAGACCTAGCGGGGGTTCCTACGAGCGGTACTTC. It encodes CTSRPSGGSYERYF.